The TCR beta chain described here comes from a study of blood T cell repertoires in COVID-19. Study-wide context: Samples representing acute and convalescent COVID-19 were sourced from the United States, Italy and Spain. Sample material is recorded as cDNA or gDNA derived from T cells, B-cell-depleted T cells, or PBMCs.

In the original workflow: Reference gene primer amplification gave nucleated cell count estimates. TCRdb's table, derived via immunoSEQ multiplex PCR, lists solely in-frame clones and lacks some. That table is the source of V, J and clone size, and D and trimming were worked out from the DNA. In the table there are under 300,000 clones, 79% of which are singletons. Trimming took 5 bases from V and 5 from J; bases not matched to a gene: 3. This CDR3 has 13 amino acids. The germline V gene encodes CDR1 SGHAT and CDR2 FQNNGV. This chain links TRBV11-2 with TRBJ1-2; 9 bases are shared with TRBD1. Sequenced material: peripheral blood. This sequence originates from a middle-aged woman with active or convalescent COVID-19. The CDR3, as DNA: TGTGCCAGCAGCCCCGGGACAGGGTATGGCTACACCTTC. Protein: CASSPGTGYGYTF. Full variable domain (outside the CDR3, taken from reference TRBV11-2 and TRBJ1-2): EAGVAQSPRYKIIEKRQSVAFWCNPISGHATLYWYQQILGQGPKLLIQFQNNGVVDDSQLPKDRFSAERLKGVDSTLKIQPAKLEDSAVYLCASSPGTGYGYTFGSGTRLTVV.